These T cell receptor beta chains were read from a single sample in a study of T cells in Graves' hyperthyroidism and ophthalmopathy. Using its own MiXCR run on the multiplex PCR reads, TCRdb lists one record per CDR3 protein. The data show about 380,000 distinct CDR3 sequences, approximately 17% seen once. The sequenced sample was blood. The receptors stem from a man between 18 and 29 years old with Graves' ophthalmopathy. CDR3s leave out the opening cysteine and the closing phenylalanine or tryptophan. Fields, in order: D gene, clone size, V gene, CDR3 protein. D genes are given only for firm matches. Not all rows give a size; the values are once, few, many and, for expanded clones, a class.

NA,many,TRBV5-5,ASSRDWGQPQH
NA,many,TRBV7-9,ASSLGGEISGGYT
NA,few,TRBV5-1,ASSLGGHSGNTIY
NA,once,TRBV2,ASSFRTEYQPQH
TRBD1,NA,TRBV6-5,ASSYRTGGVTEAF
NA,many,TRBV11-2,ASSSWDLNEKLF
TRBD1,NA,TRBV3-1,ASSQESGTGGRTNEKLF
NA,many,TRBV28,ASSLTPRTPWGQY
NA,few,TRBV29-1,SVEGGPLGGQY
NA,many,TRBV18,ASSSPGDYNEQF
NA,NA,TRBV6-2/TRBV6-3,ASSGRLYNEQF
TRBD1,few,TRBV28,ASRLDRGGTSGNTIY
NA,many,TRBV5-1,ASSPTGNTEAF
NA,many,TRBV7-9,ASTRELGYRLEQY
NA,NA,TRBV2,ASTLRPLRSTEAF
TRBD2,NA,TRBV3-1,ASSRSGDSYNEQF
TRBD1,many,TRBV5-6,ASSALDRAYGYT
TRBD1,many,TRBV5-1,ASSTRQGTSEAF
NA,many,TRBV12-3/TRBV12-4,ASSPSGSYGYT
TRBD2,once,TRBV20-1,RAGTTNTGELF
TRBD2,many,TRBV11-2,ASSFSGTSIGNEQF
NA,few,TRBV20-1,SARSPDGVTGELF
TRBD2,many,TRBV7-4,ASSFSGGAHEQY
NA,few,TRBV13,ASRAQASYSPLH
NA,NA,TRBV3-1,ASSQGPGPSGNTIY
TRBD1,NA,TRBV12-3/TRBV12-4,ASSPPDRVSYGYT
TRBD2,NA,TRBV20-1,SAPTSGGRGNEQY
TRBD1,many,TRBV19,ASNLDRASGELF
NA,NA,TRBV19,ASSPRTANSEAF
TRBD2,NA,TRBV20-1,SASGTSGGSQETQY
NA,NA,TRBV20-1,SARDRVRTPNTGELF
TRBD1,few,TRBV6-2/TRBV6-3,ASSKDRASYNEQF
NA,many,TRBV12-3/TRBV12-4,ASSLSQGGQETQY
TRBD2,many,TRBV7-8,ASSLVLAGGSYEQY
TRBD1,many,TRBV18,ASSRTGPNIQY
NA,once,TRBV15,ATSRVDSGHYGYT
NA,few,TRBV20-1,SARERGLSQNQPQH
TRBD1,NA,TRBV4-1,ASSQRDRNQPQH
NA,many,TRBV12-5,ASGLGADSGSETQY
NA,NA,TRBV6-2/TRBV6-3,ASSPQREYNEQF
NA,many,TRBV9,ASSVGSGTLGETQY
TRBD2,NA,TRBV6-5,ASSYLTSGGAGGTDTQY
TRBD2,NA,TRBV6-2/TRBV6-3,AIGDGERGETYEQY
NA,NA,TRBV7-3,ASSPPDGSEQF
NA,NA,TRBV5-1,ASSLGTDGTIY
TRBD1,NA,TRBV20-1,SARDQTPGQGGRSTDTQY
NA,many,TRBV18,ASSPDLRETQY